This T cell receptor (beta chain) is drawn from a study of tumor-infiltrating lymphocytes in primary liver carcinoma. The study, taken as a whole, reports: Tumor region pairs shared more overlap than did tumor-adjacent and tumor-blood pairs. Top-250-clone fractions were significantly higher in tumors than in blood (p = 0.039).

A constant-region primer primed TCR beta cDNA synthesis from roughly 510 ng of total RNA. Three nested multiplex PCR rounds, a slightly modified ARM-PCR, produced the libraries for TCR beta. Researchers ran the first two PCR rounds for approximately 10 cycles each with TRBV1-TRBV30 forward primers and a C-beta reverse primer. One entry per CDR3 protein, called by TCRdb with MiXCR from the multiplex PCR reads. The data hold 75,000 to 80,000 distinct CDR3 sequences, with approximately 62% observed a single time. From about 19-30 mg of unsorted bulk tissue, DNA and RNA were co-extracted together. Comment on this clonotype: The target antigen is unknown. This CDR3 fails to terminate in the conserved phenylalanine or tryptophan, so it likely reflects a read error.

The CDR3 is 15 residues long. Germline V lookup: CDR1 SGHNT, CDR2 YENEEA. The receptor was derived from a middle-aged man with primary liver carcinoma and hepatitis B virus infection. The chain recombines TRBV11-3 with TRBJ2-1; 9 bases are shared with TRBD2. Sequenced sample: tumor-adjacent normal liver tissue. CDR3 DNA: TGTGCAAGCAGCCCGACTAGCGGAAGTTACAATGAGCAGTTCTTG. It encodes CASSPTSGSYNEQFL.